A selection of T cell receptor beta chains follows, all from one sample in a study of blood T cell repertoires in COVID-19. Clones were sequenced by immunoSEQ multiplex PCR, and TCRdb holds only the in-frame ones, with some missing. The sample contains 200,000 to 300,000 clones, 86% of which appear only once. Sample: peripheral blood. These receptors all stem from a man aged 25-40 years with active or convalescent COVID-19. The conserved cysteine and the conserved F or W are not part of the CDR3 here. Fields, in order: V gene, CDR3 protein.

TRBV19,ASSIQTGSYEQY
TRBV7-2,ASSLGYRLRTNSPLH
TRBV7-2,ASSLVGTEGYEQY
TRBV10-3,AKSEGVSSTDTQY
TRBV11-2,ASSRDRYQPQH
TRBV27,ASSLTHFTGTGASNEKLF
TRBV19,ASSMGSGDYGYT
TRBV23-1,ASSQSRGLAGISYNEQF
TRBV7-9,ASSLVTANYGYT
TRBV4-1,ASSSNPGQREYEQY
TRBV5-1,ASSLTGPGELF
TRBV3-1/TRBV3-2,ASSQVAGGHDEQF
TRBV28,ASSLTGGGPNEKLF
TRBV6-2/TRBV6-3,ASSVSRGLGGYT